This record covers a single T cell receptor (beta chain). The record originates from a study of T cell changes during pregnancy in multiple sclerosis. Sequencing used immunoSEQ multiplex PCR; TCRdb keeps in-frame clones, though not all of them. The repertoire holds tens of thousands of clones, with about 90% as singletons. The receptor comes from a female donor with multiple sclerosis, enrolled in a pregnancy study. The material was CD4+ T cells from peripheral blood mononuclear cells, obtained before pregnancy.

The CDR3 sequence is CATGALQGVGETQYF. The DNA of the CDR3 is TGTGCCACAGGTGCCTTACAGGGGGTGGGAGAGACCCAGTACTTC. This rearrangement joins TRBV10-3 to TRBJ2-5, with 8 bases aligning to TRBD1. The CDR3 consists of 15 residues. Per the germline V gene, CDR1 is ENHRY and CDR2 is SYGVKD. The trim removed 10 bases at V and 4 bases at J, leaving 14 bases unmatched.